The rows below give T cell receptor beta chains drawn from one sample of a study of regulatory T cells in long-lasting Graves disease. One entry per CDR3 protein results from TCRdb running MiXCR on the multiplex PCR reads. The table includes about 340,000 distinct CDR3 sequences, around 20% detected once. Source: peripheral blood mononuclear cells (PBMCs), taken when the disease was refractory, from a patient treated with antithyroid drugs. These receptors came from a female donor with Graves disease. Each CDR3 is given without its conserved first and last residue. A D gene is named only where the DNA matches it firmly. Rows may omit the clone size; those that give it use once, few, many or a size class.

cdr3_aa: ASSSEGVLETQY
v_call: TRBV12-3/TRBV12-4
d_call: NA
clone_size: many

cdr3_aa: ASSEVGRGWYGYT
v_call: TRBV6-1
d_call: NA
clone_size: many

cdr3_aa: ASRQTGEYTGELF
v_call: TRBV12-3/TRBV12-4
d_call: TRBD1
clone_size: NA

cdr3_aa: ASRDGRNYGYT
v_call: TRBV6-1
d_call: NA
clone_size: few

cdr3_aa: ASSLRAGETQY
v_call: TRBV7-6
d_call: NA
clone_size: many

cdr3_aa: ASSVGMMAGYGYT
v_call: TRBV9
d_call: NA
clone_size: NA

cdr3_aa: SALSLTSGGETQY
v_call: TRBV20-1
d_call: TRBD2
clone_size: NA

cdr3_aa: ASSLAFAQGNRGYT
v_call: TRBV5-4
d_call: NA
clone_size: once

cdr3_aa: ASSYSDRETNYGYT
v_call: TRBV6-5
d_call: TRBD1
clone_size: many

cdr3_aa: ASSSRLLETQY
v_call: TRBV11-2
d_call: NA
clone_size: once

cdr3_aa: ASSPPMGGLIMNTEAF
v_call: TRBV18
d_call: NA
clone_size: NA

cdr3_aa: ASSRDTLEKLF
v_call: TRBV7-6
d_call: NA
clone_size: many

cdr3_aa: ASSVGDLGGTDTQY
v_call: TRBV9
d_call: NA
clone_size: few

cdr3_aa: ATRANTEAF
v_call: TRBV24-1
d_call: NA
clone_size: NA

cdr3_aa: ASSAIRVRSEAF
v_call: TRBV2
d_call: NA
clone_size: many

cdr3_aa: ASSFRDGGNSPLH
v_call: TRBV5-1
d_call: NA
clone_size: many

cdr3_aa: ASSGGTGFYEQY
v_call: TRBV5-1
d_call: TRBD1
clone_size: many

cdr3_aa: ASSQDDEKGFDGYT
v_call: TRBV3-1
d_call: NA
clone_size: NA

cdr3_aa: ASSLDPASDTQY
v_call: TRBV7-2
d_call: NA
clone_size: NA

cdr3_aa: ASSEATFSSYEQY
v_call: TRBV6-1
d_call: NA
clone_size: few

cdr3_aa: ASSPSNEKLF
v_call: TRBV7-2
d_call: NA
clone_size: many

cdr3_aa: ASSPEANTEAF
v_call: TRBV18
d_call: NA
clone_size: many

cdr3_aa: ASSFVTGSLYEQY
v_call: TRBV19
d_call: NA
clone_size: NA

cdr3_aa: ASSLEWVTETQY
v_call: TRBV7-9
d_call: NA
clone_size: NA

cdr3_aa: ATSRTRQSYNSPLH
v_call: TRBV15
d_call: NA
clone_size: many

cdr3_aa: ASSNSQGSEAF
v_call: TRBV6-5
d_call: NA
clone_size: few

cdr3_aa: ASDPGGFEGTEAF
v_call: TRBV5-1
d_call: TRBD1
clone_size: NA

cdr3_aa: ASSSYREGQETQY
v_call: TRBV7-2
d_call: NA
clone_size: NA

cdr3_aa: ASSRNRDEQY
v_call: TRBV3-1
d_call: NA
clone_size: many

cdr3_aa: ASRGQGIYGYT
v_call: TRBV27
d_call: TRBD1
clone_size: many

cdr3_aa: ASSQPGQTSGNTIY
v_call: TRBV3-1
d_call: TRBD1
clone_size: NA

cdr3_aa: ASSLGWSPRSDTQY
v_call: TRBV11-2
d_call: NA
clone_size: once

cdr3_aa: ASAAWDRVHEQY
v_call: TRBV7-8
d_call: TRBD1
clone_size: many

cdr3_aa: ASSPEGGLPLH
v_call: TRBV7-2
d_call: NA
clone_size: many

cdr3_aa: ASRRTGNRNEKLF
v_call: TRBV6-1
d_call: NA
clone_size: many

cdr3_aa: ASSGLGQFYNEQF
v_call: TRBV2
d_call: NA
clone_size: NA

cdr3_aa: ATRAVSGLGETQY
v_call: TRBV28
d_call: NA
clone_size: many

cdr3_aa: ASSPDGGSYGYT
v_call: TRBV7-9
d_call: NA
clone_size: few

cdr3_aa: ASSWLTGQPQH
v_call: TRBV28
d_call: NA
clone_size: NA

cdr3_aa: ASTDIPGNTIY
v_call: TRBV25-1
d_call: NA
clone_size: NA

cdr3_aa: SVAPVLLDEQY
v_call: TRBV29-1
d_call: NA
clone_size: NA

cdr3_aa: ASSLAGGAF
v_call: TRBV11-3
d_call: TRBD1
clone_size: many